The T cell receptor beta chain described here comes from a study of PD-1 blockade in classical Hodgkin lymphoma. Relapses following autologous stem cell transplantation were seen in all patients, with brentuximab vedotin exposure varying. The germline V gene has CDR1 MNHEY and CDR2 SMNVEV (reference sequence). CDR3 length: 19 amino acids. Trimming shortened V by 3 bases and J by 1 base, and 24 bases separated the two germline ends. The protocol was immunoSEQ multiplex PCR, while the TCRdb copy is restricted to in-frame clones and leaves out a portion. Of 30,000 to 35,000 clones in the sample, approximately 80% were seen once.

This specimen consisted of peripheral blood mononuclear cells (PBMCs), obtained at baseline. The TCR sequence derives from a human donor with classical Hodgkin lymphoma. The chain recombines TRBV27 with TRBJ1-1; unclear D gene. CDR3 loop: CASSLWLWTPGEGNTEAFF. In DNA, the CDR3 is TGTGCCAGCAGTTTGTGGCTCTGGACTCCTGGAGAGGGGAACACTGAAGCTTTCTTT.